This T cell receptor beta chain was captured in a study of blood T cell repertoires in COVID-19. About the study: Samples representing acute and convalescent COVID-19 were sourced from the United States, Italy and Spain. The cDNA or gDNA used as material had been derived from T cells, B-cell-depleted T cells, or PBMCs.

Authors' methods: Quantification of nucleated cells was approximated via reference gene primer amplification. Measured with immunoSEQ multiplex PCR; TCRdb has only the in-frame clones, and not every one. The DNA gave D and trimming, while V, J and clone size come from that table. The table records nearly 200,000 clones, 70% to 90% of them present only once. The V gene end was trimmed by 6 bases and the J gene end by 7 bases; junction bases not matched to a gene: 5. Germline values: CDR1 MNHEY, CDR2 SMNVEV (reference sequence). This CDR3 region has 14 residues. The TCR originated in a woman aged 40 to 49 who had recovered from COVID-19. The chain links TRBV27 to TRBJ2-1; 11 bases are a match to TRBD1. The sample consisted of peripheral blood. DNA for the CDR3: TGTGCCAGCAGGTGGACAGGGGGCGGTAATGAGCAGTTCTTC. Translating it yields CASRWTGGGNEQFF.